Detailed here is one TCR beta chain. The antigen is unknown. The PCR employed 60 Vbeta primers together with 13 Jbeta primers. Profiling relied on immunoSEQ multiplex PCR, and the TCRdb table lists in-frame clones only, not all of them. The table has 120,000 to 150,000 clones, around 81% seen once. The data were obtained in a study of cytomegalovirus exposure and HLA in healthy donors. CDR1 is ENHRY and CDR2 is SYGVKD in the germline V gene. Deletions cut 2 bases from V and 2 bases from J, with 18 bases between. The CDR3 has 17 amino acids. Study observations and caveats: Researchers reportedly found TCR beta sequences accurately predicted most subjects' HLA-A and HLA-B alleles. Trimming of TCR beta V- and J-genes showed a link, identified in a later analysis, to a missense DCLRE1C variant.

Input material: PBMCs. The chain uses TRBV10-3 and TRBJ2-5; maybe TRBD2 (6 bases). This TCR was recovered from a man aged 35-49 years in good health and CMV-seropositive. DNA of the CDR3: TGTGCCATCAGTGAGGCTGTAGCGGAGATACAACAAGAGACCCAGTACTTC. Translated: CAISEAVAEIQQETQYF.